This T cell receptor beta chain appears in the sequencing data of a study of blood T cell repertoires in COVID-19. The CDR3 loop spans 15 amino acids. V was pared by 4 bases and J by 5 bases, with 9 bases of the junction left unmatched. CDR1 GTSNPN and CDR2 SVGIG come from the germline V gene (reference sequence). The assay was immunoSEQ multiplex PCR, and TCRdb's table has in-frame clones only and misses some. Of hundreds of thousands of clones detected, approximately 90% appear once; the ten largest clones hold around 13%. The sample taken for sequencing was peripheral blood. The sequence derives from a woman aged 50 to 65 with COVID-19, enrolled during active disease. V gene TRBV30 combines with J gene TRBJ1-1; TRBD1 matches at 11 bases. CDR3 nucleotides: TGTGCCTGGAACCCCGGCGGGACAGGGGGGACTGAAGCTTTCTTT. This gives the protein CAWNPGGTGGTEAFF.